Listed below are T cell receptor beta chains from one sample, sequenced in a study of early T cells in non-severe SARS-CoV-2 infection. A single record per CDR3 protein comes from TCRdb applying MiXCR to the 5' RACE reads. The sample has some 80,000 distinct CDR3 sequences; 5% are singletons. This sample comprised whole blood, obtained at baseline. The receptors stem from an adult who was a healthcare worker with PCR-confirmed SARS-CoV-2 infection or an uninfected control (not recorded which). Both conserved end residues are part of each CDR3. D genes are given only for firm matches. Size is stated for part of the rows, as once, few or many counts, or as a class when the clone is expanded.

cdr3_nt	cdr3_aa	d_call	v_call	clone_size	j_call
TGTGCCAGCTCACCACCGCCTGGACAGGGGGATGAAAAACTGTTTTTT	CASSPPPGQGDEKLFF	TRBD1	TRBV18	-	TRBJ1-4
TGCAGCGCGTCAGGGGGGGGAAACACCATATATTTT	CSASGGGNTIYF	TRBD1	TRBV29-1	few	TRBJ1-3
TGTGCCAGTAGTATTGGGGGAGGACTTTACCACAATGAGCAGTTCTTC	CASSIGGGLYHNEQFF	-	TRBV19	many	TRBJ2-1
TGTGCCACCAGCAGAGGAGCACAAGTCTATGGCTACACCTTC	CATSRGAQVYGYTF	-	TRBV15	many	TRBJ1-2
TGTGCCACCAGTGATGCCCCCTCTCAAGGTCGGGAGACCCAGTACTTC	CATSDAPSQGRETQYF	-	TRBV24-1	few	TRBJ2-5
TGTGCCAGCAGTTTGGCGCGGGAGGCGGCCTACGAGCAGTACTTC	CASSLAREAAYEQYF	TRBD2	TRBV27	-	TRBJ2-7
TGTGCCAGCAGTTACGGGCAGGGGTGGGGGACTGAAGCTTTCTTT	CASSYGQGWGTEAFF	-	TRBV6-5	-	TRBJ1-1
TGTGCCAGCAGCCCGGGGACTAGCGGGAGACCTGCCTACGAGCAGTACTTC	CASSPGTSGRPAYEQYF	TRBD2	TRBV7-9	few	TRBJ2-7
TGTGCCAGCAGAGTACCACCGGGACCAGGGGGAAACACCATATATTTT	CASRVPPGPGGNTIYF	-	TRBV12-3/TRBV12-4	-	TRBJ1-3
TGTGCCAGCGGAGACAGGGAGGGTTCACCCCTCCACTTT	CASGDREGSPLHF	TRBD1	TRBV2	-	TRBJ1-6
TGCAGTGCTAGAATCAGGGGCAACTATGGCTACACCTTC	CSARIRGNYGYTF	-	TRBV20-1	many	TRBJ1-2
TGTGCCAGCAGCCAGGGGGCCAGCCGTGAGCAGTTCTTC	CASSQGASREQFF	-	TRBV3-1	many	TRBJ2-1
TGTGCCAGCAGCTTAGCCTTCCGGACTAGCGGATTCCAAGAGACCCAGTACTTC	CASSLAFRTSGFQETQYF	TRBD2	TRBV7-9	many	TRBJ2-5
TGCAGTGCTAGAGATAAGGTAGCGGGAGGGCCGGGGCAGTACTTC	CSARDKVAGGPGQYF	TRBD2	TRBV20-1	many	TRBJ2-7
TGTGCTAGTGGTTTGATGGGGGTGACTAATGAAAAACTGTTTTTT	CASGLMGVTNEKLFF	-	TRBV12-5	-	TRBJ1-4
TGTGCCAGCAGCCAGTCACTAGCGGGAGGCCAGGAAGAGCAGTTCTTC	CASSQSLAGGQEEQFF	TRBD2	TRBV3-1	few	TRBJ2-1
TGTGCCAGCAGCGTAGGGGACTCAGTGAATGAGCAGTTCTTC	CASSVGDSVNEQFF	-	TRBV9	many	TRBJ2-1
TGTGCCAGCAGCGGCGGGGCCTCCACAGATACGCAGTATTTT	CASSGGASTDTQYF	-	TRBV7-2	-	TRBJ2-3
TGTGCCAGTACCTCAAGGCCGGGACAGAAAGAAGAGACCCAGTACTTC	CASTSRPGQKEETQYF	TRBD1	TRBV19	-	TRBJ2-5
TGCAGTGCTAGGAAACAGGAAAGCTCCCCCGGCATATATTTT	CSARKQESSPGIYF	-	TRBV20-1	many	TRBJ1-3
TGCAGTGCTAGAGATGGGGGACAGGGGGGCACGGATACGCAGTATTTT	CSARDGGQGGTDTQYF	TRBD1	TRBV20-1	many	TRBJ2-3
TGCGCCAGCAGCTTGGCGGGAGGTGTAATGAATGAGCAGTTCTTC	CASSLAGGVMNEQFF	TRBD2	TRBV5-1	few	TRBJ2-1
TGTGCCAGCGGACGGTTCCAAGAGACCCAGTACTTC	CASGRFQETQYF	-	TRBV7-9	-	TRBJ2-5
TGTGCCAGCACTGCACAGCTTAATTCACCCCTCCACTTT	CASTAQLNSPLHF	-	TRBV6-6	few	TRBJ1-6